The next 9 T cell receptor beta chains were all read from a single sample in a study of vaccination and CD4 T cells after COVID-19. TCRdb re-called the PCR reads with MiXCR, one entry per CDR3 protein. The top ten hold 0.9% to 1.2% of the sample, which has roughly 20,000 distinct CDR3 sequences, 45% to 70% seen once. Sequenced material: CD4+ T cells from blood, taken after SARS-CoV-2 vaccination. Source of these receptors: a human donor who had recovered from COVID-19.

This clonotype came up a few times. The V and J genes are TRBV28 and TRBJ1-2; 8 bases agree with TRBD1. Trimming took 1 base from V and 5 from J; bases not matched to a gene: 15. This CDR3 contains 18 residues. CDR1 and CDR2 (germline): MDHEN, SYDVKM. CDR3 coding DNA: TGTGCCAGCAGTTTATATCCCCCCGAGGCAGGGGGCGAGTATGGCTACACCTTC. This sequence encodes CASSLYPPEAGGEYGYTF.

This rearrangement joins TRBV7-8 to TRBJ2-7, with D possibly TRBD2 on 5 matching bases. The CDR3 length is 13 residues. Per the germline V gene, CDR1 is SGHVS and CDR2 is FQNEAQ. V was cut by 5 bases and J by 3 bases, with 11 bases left in between. The CDR3 DNA sequence: TGTGCCAGCAGCCCTCTACGGGACTACGAGCAGTACTTC. It yields the protein CASSPLRDYEQYF.

This chain links TRBV21-1 with TRBJ2-5; TRBD2 reflects the table's D call only, with no check against the DNA. TRBV21-1 is shown as a pseudogene. This CDR3 is 17 amino acids long. DNA for the CDR3: TGTGCCAGCAGCAAAACTAGCGGGAGTTGGGGTTTAGAGACCCAGTACTTC. This gives the protein CASSKTSGSWGLETQYF.

This chain links TRBV6-7 with TRBJ2-7; 9 bases align to TRBD1. TRBV6-7 is labeled an ORF, and its function is uncertain. V gave up 6 bases and J gave up 2 bases; unmatched junction bases: 20. The CDR3 consists of 19 residues. CDR3 sequence reads: CASRGIGQGLSKMTYEQYF. The CDR3 nucleotides read TGTGCCAGCAGGGGAATTGGACAGGGGCTTAGCAAAATGACCTACGAGCAGTACTTC.

This sequence joins TRBV25-1 and TRBJ1-2; 12 bases are shared with TRBD1. The V segment lost 4 bases and the J segment 6 bases; nucleotides outside the gene matches: 6. The CDR3 is 15 amino acids. CDR1 is MGHDK and CDR2 is SYGVNS in the germline V gene. The CDR3 spells CASSGTRDRGHGYTF. Written as DNA, the CDR3 is TGTGCCAGCAGTGGCACCCGGGACAGGGGGCATGGCTACACCTTC.

The rearrangement joins TRBV5-1 to TRBJ2-3; 9 bases match TRBD2. The CDR3 runs 16 residues. Losses at the gene ends were 5 bases for V and 5 bases for J; bases not matched to a gene: 12. In germline, CDR1 is SGHRS, CDR2 YFSETQ. CDR3 bases: TGCGCCAGCAGGCGTCAATTAGCGGGAGAGGGAGATACGCAGTATTTT. Its translation: CASRRQLAGEGDTQYF. Full variable domain (rest looked up from reference TRBV5-1 and TRBJ2-3): KAGVTQTPRYLIKTRGQQVTLSCSPISGHRSVSWYQQTPGQGLQFLFEYFSETQRNKGNFPGRFSGRQFSNSRSEMNVSTLELGDSALYLCASRRQLAGEGDTQYFGPGTRLTVL.

Regarding this clonotype: Germline is not matched at one junction end, which may reflect a read error. The rearrangement uses TRBV25-1 and TRBJ1-2, with TRBD1 matching over 7 bases. The germline V gene has CDR1 MGHDK and CDR2 SYGVNS. CDR3 length equals 11 residues. This chain's CDR3 is CASRGNVGYTF. The CDR3 DNA sequence: TGTGCAAGCAGGGGGAACGTTGGCTACACCTTC.

A note on this clonotype: The germline gene is not matched at one end of the junction; a read error may be the cause. The genes are TRBV27 and TRBJ2-2; D ambiguous. Germline V lookup: CDR1 MNHEY, CDR2 SMNVEV (reference sequence). The CDR3 covers 15 residues. In nucleotides, the CDR3 is TGTGCCAGCAGTTTATCCAGGTTGAACGCCGGGGAGCTGTTTTTT. Translating it yields CASSLSRLNAGELFF.

This chain joins TRBV19 and TRBJ2-7; 7 nucleotides align to TRBD2. CDR3 length: 15 residues. V lost 1 base, J lost 3 bases, and 6 bases stayed unmatched. Germline-derived CDR1 and CDR2 are LNHDA and SQIVND (reference sequence). The CDR3, as DNA: TGTGCCAGTAGTATAGGGCTAGCGGACCGCTACGAGCAGTACTTC. This gives the protein CASSIGLADRYEQYF.